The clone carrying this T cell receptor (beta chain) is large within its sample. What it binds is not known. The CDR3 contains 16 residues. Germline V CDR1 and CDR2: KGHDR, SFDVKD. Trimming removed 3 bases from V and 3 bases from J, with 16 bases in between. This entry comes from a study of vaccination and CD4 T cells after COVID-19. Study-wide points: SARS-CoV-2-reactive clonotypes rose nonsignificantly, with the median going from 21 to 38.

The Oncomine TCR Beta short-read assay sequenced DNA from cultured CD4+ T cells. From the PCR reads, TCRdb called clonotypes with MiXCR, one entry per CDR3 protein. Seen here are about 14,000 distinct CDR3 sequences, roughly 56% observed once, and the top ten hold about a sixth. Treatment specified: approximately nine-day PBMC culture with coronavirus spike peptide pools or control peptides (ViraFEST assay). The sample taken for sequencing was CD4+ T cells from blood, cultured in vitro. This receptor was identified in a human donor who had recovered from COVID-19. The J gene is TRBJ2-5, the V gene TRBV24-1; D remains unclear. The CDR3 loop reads CATSDPTSTEEETQYF. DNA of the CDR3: TGTGCCACCAGTGATCCCACATCTACAGAAGAAGAGACCCAGTACTTC.